One sample yielded the 27 T cell receptor beta chains listed below, sequenced in a study of fetal regulatory T cell absence and autoimmunity. Profiled with immunoSEQ multiplex PCR; TCRdb holds only in-frame clones, not every one. This table holds around 100,000 clones, 72% found once. Sequencing was performed on pancreas tissue. The receptors were gathered from a male donor with IPEX syndrome.

The CDR3 is CASSYSTSNQPQHF. The CDR3 DNA follows: TGTGCCAGCAGTTACTCCACTAGCAATCAGCCCCAGCATTTT. V is TRBV6-6 and J is TRBJ1-5, with unresolved D. The V end was cut by 0 bases, the J end by 0 bases, with 3 bases between. The CDR3 totals 14 residues. Germline V CDR1 and CDR2: MNHNY, SVGAGI (reference sequence).

V and J are TRBV5-1 and TRBJ2-1; 8 bases match TRBD2. Trimming took 1 base from V and 2 from J; bases not matched to a gene: 2. This CDR3 is built from 15 residues. Germline CDR1 and CDR2: SGHRS and YFSETQ. CDR3 DNA: TGCGCCAGCAGCTTGTCCGGGGGGGCCTACAATGAGCAGTTCTTC. Protein: CASSLSGGAYNEQFF.

The chain has TRBV9 and TRBJ1-1; D perhaps matches TRBD1 (6 bases). Germline CDR1 SGDLS, CDR2 YYNGEE. Trimming took 7 bases from V and 1 from J, leaving 20 bases between them. The CDR3 covers 16 residues. The CDR3 region is CASSRSGGAPNTEAFF. As DNA, the CDR3 is TGTGCCAGCTCCCGCTCCGGGGGGGCTCCGAACACTGAAGCTTTCTTT.

The chain is built from TRBV19 and TRBJ1-2; 9 positions agree with TRBD1. Germline V gene lookup returns CDR1 LNHDA and CDR2 SQIVND (reference sequence). The CDR3 extends over 13 amino acids. V shed 4 bases, J shed 7 bases, and the junction held 4 bases outside the gene matches. The CDR3 DNA is TGTGCCAGTAGTACGGGACAGGGAGGTGGCTACACCTTC. This codes for CASSTGQGGGYTF.

This clone came up a few times. The J gene is TRBJ1-4, the V gene TRBV6-1; D remains unclear. With 3 bases removed from V and 4 bases from J, the gap between germline ends came to 3 bases. Germline V gene sequence: CDR1 MNHNS, CDR2 SASEGT. The CDR3 covers 12 residues. The CDR3 loop reads CASSDNNEKLFF. The CDR3 region has the DNA TGTGCCAGCAGTGACAATAATGAAAAACTGTTTTTT.

This chain connects TRBV10-1 to TRBJ2-1; 10 nucleotides match TRBD2. CDR1 and CDR2 from the germline V gene are WNHNN and SYGVQD (reference sequence). This CDR3 contains 15 residues. The V and J ends lost 7 bases and 7 bases, in that order; junction bases with no gene match: 10. CDR3 protein: CASTPLAGVFNEQFF. CDR3 sequence (DNA): TGCGCCAGCACCCCTCTAGCGGGGGTATTTAATGAGCAGTTCTTC.

In this sample, this clone turned up once. V gene TRBV4-1 combines with J gene TRBJ1-3; D call uncertain. V was trimmed by 3 bases and J by 0 bases, leaving 6 bases between them. CDR3 length: 14 residues. Germline V gene sequence: CDR1 MGHRA, CDR2 YSYEKL. The CDR3 coding sequence is TGCGCCAGCAGCCATCACGGCTCTGGAAACACCATATATTTT. Amino acids: CASSHHGSGNTIYF.

There are a few counts of this clone. The chain employs TRBV5-1 and TRBJ2-3; D could derive from TRBD1 or TRBD2 (5 bases each). The length of the CDR3 is 13 residues. V lost 5 bases to trimming and J lost 0 bases, with 7 bases between them. The V gene's germline CDR1 is SGHRS and CDR2 YFSETQ. The CDR3 nucleotides are TGCGCCAGCAGGGGACGAAGCACAGATACGCAGTATTTT. Amino acid sequence: CASRGRSTDTQYF.

The chain recombines TRBV5-1 with TRBJ2-3; D is perhaps TRBD1 or TRBD2 (5 bases each). This CDR3 contains 15 residues. Germline assignment: CDR1 SGHRS and CDR2 YFSETQ. Trimming removed 4 bases from V and 1 base from J, with 13 bases in between. CDR3 sequence: CASSRGGRGTDTQYF. In nucleotides, the CDR3 is TGCGCCAGCAGCCGCGGAGGCAGGGGCACAGATACGCAGTATTTT.

The chain couples TRBV7-2 to TRBJ1-3; 8 bases are a match to TRBD1. Losses at the gene ends were 5 bases for V and 4 bases for J; bases not matched to a gene: 4. Germline CDR1 reads SGHTA; CDR2 reads FQGNSA. There are 14 residues in the CDR3. CDR3 protein: CASSLTGAGNTIYF. The CDR3, as DNA: TGTGCCAGCAGCCTGACAGGGGCGGGAAACACCATATATTTT.

The chain links TRBV25-1 to TRBJ2-1, with 8 positions matching TRBD1. The CDR3 contains 16 residues. The J segment lost 0 bases and the V segment lost 3 bases, leaving 4 bases of the junction unmatched. From germline, CDR1 is MGHDK and CDR2 SYGVNS. This CDR3 is CASSDFDRGSYNEQFF. CDR3 in DNA: TGTGCCAGCAGTGACTTCGACAGGGGCTCCTACAATGAGCAGTTCTTC.

The chain is built from TRBV4-1 and TRBJ2-1; D perhaps matches TRBD2 (5 bases). The CDR3 consists of 15 residues. CDR1 is MGHRA, CDR2 YSYEKL, per germline. V lost 0 bases, J lost 4 bases, and 10 bases lay in between. The CDR3 DNA follows: TGCGCCAGCAGCCAAGAGACTACCGCTTACAATGAGCAGTTCTTC. This codes for CASSQETTAYNEQFF.

This clone was counted between two and nine times. The genes are TRBV5-4 and TRBJ1-4; D is ambiguous. Per germline, CDR1 SGHNT and CDR2 YYREEE (reference sequence). The CDR3 has 14 residues. Trimming left V 0 bases short and J 0 bases short, with 3 bases between. The CDR3 sequence is CASSLGTTNEKLFF. CDR3 nucleotides: TGTGCCAGCAGCTTGGGGACAACTAATGAAAAACTGTTTTTT.

The rearrangement uses TRBV5-1 and TRBJ2-3; D is possibly TRBD1 (5 bases). The CDR3 is 15 residues long. From germline, CDR1 is SGHRS and CDR2 YFSETQ. V lost 0 bases, J lost 4 bases, and 12 bases lay in between. CDR3 protein: CASSLGRVRADTQYF. The CDR3 DNA sequence: TGCGCCAGCAGCTTGGGCAGGGTTAGGGCAGATACGCAGTATTTT.

The V call is TRBV4-1, the J call TRBJ2-7; TRBD2 might be the D (5 bases). Germline values: CDR1 MGHRA, CDR2 YSYEKL. This CDR3 contains 15 residues. The V end was cut by 1 base, the J end by 6 bases, with 16 bases between. The CDR3 nucleotides read TGCGCCAGCAGCCAAGGTAGCGAAGTCCTGTCCGAGCAGTACTTC. Its protein product is CASSQGSEVLSEQYF.

The chain employs TRBV11-2 and TRBJ1-1; 12 bases are shared with TRBD1. CDR1 SGHAT and CDR2 FQNNGV come from the germline V gene. The CDR3 has 18 amino acids. The V and J ends lost 0 bases and 2 bases, in that order; junction bases with no gene match: 7. The CDR3 region has the DNA TGTGCCAGCAGCTTAGAACCGGGACAGGGGGCGCGAAACACTGAAGCTTTCTTT. This gives the protein CASSLEPGQGARNTEAFF.

The chain recombines TRBV5-1 with TRBJ2-1; 7 bases line up with TRBD2. CDR1 and CDR2 from the germline V gene are SGHRS and YFSETQ. The J segment lost 9 bases and the V segment lost 6 bases, leaving 15 bases of the junction unmatched. This CDR3 is built from 15 residues. CDR3 in DNA: TGCGCCAGCAAGACGACTAGCTATCTATTGGGTGAGCAGTTCTTC. Translated, it gives CASKTTSYLLGEQFF.

The chain couples TRBV2 to TRBJ1-2; 8 bases fit TRBD1. The CDR3 covers 13 residues. The trim removed 2 bases at V and 7 bases at J, leaving 3 bases unmatched. From germline, CDR1 is SNHLY and CDR2 FYNNEI. The CDR3 reads CASSERDRGGYTF. CDR3 coding DNA: TGTGCCAGCAGTGAAAGAGACAGGGGTGGCTACACCTTC.

The chain has TRBV6-5 and TRBJ1-3; no clear D. This CDR3 is built from 11 residues. Germline loops: CDR1 MNHEY, CDR2 SVGAGI. V shed 4 bases and J shed 7 bases, with 5 bases lying between them. DNA of the CDR3: TGTGCCAGCAGTTTCGTTAACACCATATATTTT. Protein product: CASSFVNTIYF.

The rearrangement links TRBV7-2 to TRBJ2-5; D may match TRBD1 or TRBD2 (5 bases each). The V end was cut by 3 bases, the J end by 2 bases, with 10 bases between. Germline assignment: CDR1 SGHTA and CDR2 FQGNSA. CDR3 length: 14 residues. DNA of the CDR3: TGTGCCAGCAGCTTGGGGGTCCTACAAGAGACCCAGTACTTC. Translated, it gives CASSLGVLQETQYF.

The V and J genes are TRBV11-3 and TRBJ2-5, with D perhaps assigned TRBD1 or TRBD2 (5 bases each). The V end lost 5 bases, the J end lost 7 bases, and 20 bases lay between the germline ends. CDR3 length: 15 amino acids. Germline-derived CDR1 and CDR2 are SGHNT and YENEEA. CDR3 sequence: CASSPPSRGGGTQYF. The CDR3 coding sequence is TGTGCCAGCAGCCCCCCCTCACGGGGTGGGGGGACCCAGTACTTC.

The chain has TRBV14 and TRBJ2-1; D call uncertain. Trimming left V 3 bases short and J 1 base short, with 7 bases between. Germline V gives CDR1 SGHDN, CDR2 FVKESK. The CDR3 length is 14 residues. The CDR3 sequence is CASSHQVSYNEQFF. DNA of the CDR3: TGTGCCAGCAGCCATCAAGTTTCCTACAATGAGCAGTTCTTC.

The sample holds a few counts of this clone. Other nucleotide sequences in the sample specify the same CDR3. The chain recombines TRBV9 with TRBJ1-2, with 8 positions matching TRBD1. Germline lookup yields CDR1 SGDLS and CDR2 YYNGEE. The CDR3 runs to 12 residues. J lost 5 bases, V lost 3 bases, and 0 bases had no gene match. DNA for the CDR3: TGTGCCAGCAGCGACAGGGGGTATGGCTACACCTTC. Its protein product is CASSDRGYGYTF.

The chain's CDR3 is CASSYPGGMDNEQFF. As DNA, the CDR3 is TGTGCCAGCAGTTACCCCGGAGGGATGGACAATGAGCAGTTCTTC. The chain recombines TRBV6-5 with TRBJ2-1; tentative D call: TRBD2 (6 bases). V dropped 2 bases and J dropped 5 bases, with 13 bases sitting between them. Per the germline V gene, CDR1 is MNHEY and CDR2 is SVGAGI. The CDR3 contains 15 residues.

The genes are TRBV2 and TRBJ2-3, with TRBD2 identical over 8 bases. CDR1 and CDR2 (germline): SNHLY, FYNNEI. The ends lost 5 bases at V and 4 bases at J; junction bases unmatched: 20. This CDR3 region has 19 residues. Here the CDR3 reads CASSSPGLGWTPRSDTQYF. The DNA of the CDR3 is TGTGCCAGCAGTTCCCCGGGACTAGGGTGGACTCCCCGGTCAGATACGCAGTATTTT.

The chain employs TRBV13 and TRBJ1-1; D may be TRBD1 (5 bases). The V end was cut by 4 bases, the J end by 6 bases, with 12 bases between. This CDR3 spans 13 amino acids. Looked up from germline, CDR1 is PRHDT and CDR2 is FYEKMQ (reference sequence). The CDR3, as DNA: TGTGCCAGCAGCTACACAGGAATCCCTGAAGCTTTCTTT. Its translation: CASSYTGIPEAFF. The variable domain in full, with the rest retrieved from reference TRBV13 and TRBJ1-1, is AAGVIQSPRHLIKEKRETATLKCYPIPRHDTVYWYQQGPGQDPQFLISFYEKMQSDKGSIPDRFSAQQFSDYHSELNMSSLELGDSALYFCASSYTGIPEAFFGQGTRLTVV.

The chain is built from TRBV7-9 and TRBJ1-2; D is perhaps TRBD1 (5 bases). V gave up 5 bases and J gave up 6 bases, with 16 bases separating them. This CDR3 has 14 amino acids. CDR1 SEHNR and CDR2 FQNEAQ come from the germline V gene (reference sequence). The CDR3 loop reads CASSRTGTPDGYTF. CDR3 DNA sequence: TGTGCCAGCAGCCGTACCGGGACCCCGGATGGCTACACCTTC.